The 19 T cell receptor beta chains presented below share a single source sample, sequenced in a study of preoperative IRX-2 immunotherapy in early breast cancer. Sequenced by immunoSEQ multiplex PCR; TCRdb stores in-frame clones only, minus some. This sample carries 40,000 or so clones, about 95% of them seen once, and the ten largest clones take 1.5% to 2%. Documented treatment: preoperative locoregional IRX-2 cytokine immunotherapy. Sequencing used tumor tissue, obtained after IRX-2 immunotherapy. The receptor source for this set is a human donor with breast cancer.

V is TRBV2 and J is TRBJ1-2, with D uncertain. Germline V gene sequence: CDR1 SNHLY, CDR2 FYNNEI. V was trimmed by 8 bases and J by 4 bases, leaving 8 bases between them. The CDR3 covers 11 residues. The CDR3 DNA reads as TGTGCCAGCTCGGGCGGCTATGGCTACACCTTC. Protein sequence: CASSGGYGYTF.

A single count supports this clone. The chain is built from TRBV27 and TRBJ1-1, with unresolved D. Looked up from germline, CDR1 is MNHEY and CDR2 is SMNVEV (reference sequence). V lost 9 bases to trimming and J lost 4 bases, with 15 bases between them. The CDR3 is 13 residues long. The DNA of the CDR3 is TGTGCCAGTCAGCTTGAGAGGAGCACTGAAGCTTTCTTT. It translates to CASQLERSTEAFF.

This chain's CDR3 is CASSLPLIIGTGELFF. Here the CDR3 DNA reads TGTGCCAGCAGTTTACCCTTAATCATCGGGACCGGGGAGCTGTTTTTT. The V call is TRBV28, the J call TRBJ2-2; D ambiguous. The CDR3 totals 16 residues. V lost 2 bases and J 5 bases, leaving 15 bases between the germline ends. Looked up from germline, CDR1 is MDHEN and CDR2 is SYDVKM.

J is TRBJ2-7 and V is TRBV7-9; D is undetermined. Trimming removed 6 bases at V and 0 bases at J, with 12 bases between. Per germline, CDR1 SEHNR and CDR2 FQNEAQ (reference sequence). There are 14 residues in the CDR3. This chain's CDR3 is CASSRASNSYEQYF. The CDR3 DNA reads TGTGCCAGCAGTCGCGCGTCGAACTCCTACGAGCAGTACTTC.

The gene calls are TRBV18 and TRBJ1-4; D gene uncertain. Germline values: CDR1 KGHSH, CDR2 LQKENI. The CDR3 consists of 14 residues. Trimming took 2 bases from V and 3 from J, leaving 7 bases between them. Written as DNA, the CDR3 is TGTGCCAGCTCACCAACTCACCCTAATGAAAAACTGTTTTTT. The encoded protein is CASSPTHPNEKLFF.

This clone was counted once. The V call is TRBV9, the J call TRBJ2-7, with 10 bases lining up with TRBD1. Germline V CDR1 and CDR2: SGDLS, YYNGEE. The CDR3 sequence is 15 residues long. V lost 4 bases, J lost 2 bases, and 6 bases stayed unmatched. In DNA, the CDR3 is TGTGCCAGCAGCCCTAGGGACAGGGGAGCCTACGAGCAGTACTTC. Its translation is CASSPRDRGAYEQYF.

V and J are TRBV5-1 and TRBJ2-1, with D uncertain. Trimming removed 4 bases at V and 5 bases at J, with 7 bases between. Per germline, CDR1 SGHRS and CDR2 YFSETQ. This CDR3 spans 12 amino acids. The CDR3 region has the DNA TGCGCCAGCAGCAACCAGAACAATGAGCAGTTCTTC. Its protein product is CASSNQNNEQFF.

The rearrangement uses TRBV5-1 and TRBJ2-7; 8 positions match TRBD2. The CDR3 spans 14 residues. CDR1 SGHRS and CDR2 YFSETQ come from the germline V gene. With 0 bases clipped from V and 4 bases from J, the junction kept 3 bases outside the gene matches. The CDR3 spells CASSLAGGVYEQYF. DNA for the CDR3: TGCGCCAGCAGCTTGGCCGGGGGGGTATACGAGCAGTACTTC. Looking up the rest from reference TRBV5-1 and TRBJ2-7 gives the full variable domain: KAGVTQTPRYLIKTRGQQVTLSCSPISGHRSVSWYQQTPGQGLQFLFEYFSETQRNKGNFPGRFSGRQFSNSRSEMNVSTLELGDSALYLCASSLAGGVYEQYFGPGTRLTVT.

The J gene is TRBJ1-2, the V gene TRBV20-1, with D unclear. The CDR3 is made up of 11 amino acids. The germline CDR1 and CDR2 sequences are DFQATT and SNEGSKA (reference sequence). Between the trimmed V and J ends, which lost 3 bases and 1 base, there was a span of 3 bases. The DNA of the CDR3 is TGCAGTGCTAGGGATAACTATGGCTACACCTTC. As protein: CSARDNYGYTF.

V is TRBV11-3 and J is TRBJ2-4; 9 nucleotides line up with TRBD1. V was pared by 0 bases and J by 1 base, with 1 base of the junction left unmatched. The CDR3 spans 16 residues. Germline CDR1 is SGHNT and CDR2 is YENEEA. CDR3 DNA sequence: TGTGCCAGCAGCTTAGAGACAGGGGGTGCCAAAAACATTCAGTACTTC. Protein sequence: CASSLETGGAKNIQYF.

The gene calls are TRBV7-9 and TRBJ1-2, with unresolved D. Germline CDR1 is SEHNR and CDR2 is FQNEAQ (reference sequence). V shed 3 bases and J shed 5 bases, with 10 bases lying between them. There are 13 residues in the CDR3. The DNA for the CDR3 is TGTGCCAGCAGCTTTGTCCCCGGGTATGGCTACACCTTC. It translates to CASSFVPGYGYTF. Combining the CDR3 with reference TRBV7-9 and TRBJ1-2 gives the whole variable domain DTGVSQNPRHKITKRGQNVTFRCDPISEHNRLYWYRQTLGQGPEFLTYFQNEAQLEKSRLLSDRFSAERPKGSFSTLEIQRTEQGDSAMYLCASSFVPGYGYTFGSGTRLTVV.

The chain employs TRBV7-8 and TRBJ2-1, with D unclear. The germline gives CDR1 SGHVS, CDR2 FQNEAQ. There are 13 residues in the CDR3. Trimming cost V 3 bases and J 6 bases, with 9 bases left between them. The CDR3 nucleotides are TGTGCCAGCAGCTTTCTACCCTCCAATGAGCAGTTCTTC. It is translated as CASSFLPSNEQFF.

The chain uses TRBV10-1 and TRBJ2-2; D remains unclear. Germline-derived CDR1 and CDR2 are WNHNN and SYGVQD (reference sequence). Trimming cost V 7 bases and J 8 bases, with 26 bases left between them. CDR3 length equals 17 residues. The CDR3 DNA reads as TGCGCCAGCACCCGTTTAGTGGCCCCACTCGCCTCAGGGGAGCTGTTTTTT. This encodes CASTRLVAPLASGELFF.

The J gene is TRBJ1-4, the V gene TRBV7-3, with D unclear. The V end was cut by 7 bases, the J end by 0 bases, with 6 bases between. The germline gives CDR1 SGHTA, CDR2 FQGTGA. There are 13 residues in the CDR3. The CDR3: CASTISTNEKLFF. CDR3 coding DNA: TGTGCCAGCACCATATCAACTAATGAAAAACTGTTTTTT.

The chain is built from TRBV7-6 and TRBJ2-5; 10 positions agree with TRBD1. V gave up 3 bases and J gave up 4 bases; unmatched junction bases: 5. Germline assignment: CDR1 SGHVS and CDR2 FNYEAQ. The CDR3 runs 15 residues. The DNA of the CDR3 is TGTGCCAGCAGCTTCAGACAGGGGGCGAGAGAGACCCAGTACTTC. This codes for CASSFRQGARETQYF.

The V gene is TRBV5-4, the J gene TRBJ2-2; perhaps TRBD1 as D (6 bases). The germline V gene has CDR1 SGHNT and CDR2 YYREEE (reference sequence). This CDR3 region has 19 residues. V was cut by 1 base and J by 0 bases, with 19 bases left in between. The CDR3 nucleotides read TGTGCCAGCAGCTTGATTACAGGGTACCCAAGCGCGAACACCGGGGAGCTGTTTTTT. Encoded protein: CASSLITGYPSANTGELFF.

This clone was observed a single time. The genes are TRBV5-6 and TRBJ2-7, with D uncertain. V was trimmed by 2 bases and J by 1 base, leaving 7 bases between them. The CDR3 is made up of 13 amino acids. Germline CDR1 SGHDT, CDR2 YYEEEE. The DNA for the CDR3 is TGTGCCAGCAGCTTTGCCCAATCCTACGAGCAGTACTTC. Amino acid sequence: CASSFAQSYEQYF.

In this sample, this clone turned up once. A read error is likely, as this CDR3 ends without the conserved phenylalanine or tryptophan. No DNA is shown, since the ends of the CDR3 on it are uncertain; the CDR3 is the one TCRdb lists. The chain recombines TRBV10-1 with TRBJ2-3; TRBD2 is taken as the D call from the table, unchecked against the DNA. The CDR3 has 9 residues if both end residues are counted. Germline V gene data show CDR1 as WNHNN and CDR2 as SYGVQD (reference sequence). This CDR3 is CASSRVAGV.

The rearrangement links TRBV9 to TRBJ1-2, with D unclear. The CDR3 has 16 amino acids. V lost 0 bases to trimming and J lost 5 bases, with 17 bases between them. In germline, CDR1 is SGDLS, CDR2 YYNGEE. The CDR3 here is CASSVANRRTRYGYTF. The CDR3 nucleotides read TGTGCCAGCAGCGTAGCTAATAGGAGGACCAGGTATGGCTACACCTTC. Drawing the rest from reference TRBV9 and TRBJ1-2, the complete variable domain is DSGVTQTPKHLITATGQRVTLRCSPRSGDLSVYWYQQSLDQGLQFLIQYYNGEERAKGNILERFSAQQFPDLHSELNLSSLELGDSALYFCASSVANRRTRYGYTFGSGTRLTVV.